One and the same sample provided the 18 T cell receptor beta chains below, sequenced in a study of T cell clonality in common variable immunodeficiency (dated by TCRdb to the mid-2010s). Paper-wide results and their limitations: CVID TCRbeta sequences were reported to have fewer deletions and N-nucleotide insertions and to lack highly modified clones with 13 or more V deletions.

The library relied on the immunoSEQ multiplex PCR assay. Imported from immuneACCESS, the table was reduced by TCRdb to in-frame sequences with V and J called. These copies leave out some clones; in studies compared against another copy, an unresolved V gene accounts for under half, and the cause of the remainder is not known. The table gives about 26,000 clones for this sample, with none occurring only once. Approximately 24% of the sample is taken by the ten largest. These receptors' antigens are unknown. The source material was peripheral blood mononuclear cells. Receptors were obtained from a human donor with common variable immunodeficiency.

This clone was picked up many times. The CDR3 goes on 3 residues after the read ends, and that part is filled in from the germline J gene. The genes are TRBV7-8 and TRBJ1-1; D might be TRBD1 (6 bases). Trimming left V 5 bases short and J 1 base short, with 14 bases between. Germline V gene data show CDR1 as SGHVS and CDR2 as FQNEAQ. CDR3 size: 15 residues. The CDR3 sequence: CASSPHRVGNTEAFF. The sequenced CDR3 bases are TGTGCCAGCAGCCCCCACAGGGTGGGGAACACTGAA.

This clone has a count of ten or more. This chain's CDR3 is CAWILAGGYEQYF. Partial CDR3 DNA: TGTGCCTGGATACTAGCGGGGGGCTACGAG. V usage is TRBV30 and J usage is TRBJ2-7; 12 bases line up with TRBD2. Sequencing ends 3 residues short of the CDR3 end; the germline J gene provides the rest. The CDR3 is 13 amino acids. V lost 4 bases to trimming and J lost 3 bases; unmatched junction nucleotides: 1. Looked up from germline, CDR1 is GTSNPN and CDR2 is SVGIG (reference sequence).

A note on this clone: The read ends 3 residues early relative to the CDR3; the germline J gene fills the gap. V usage is TRBV20-1 and J usage is TRBJ2-1, with 8 bases identical to TRBD2. Trimming at V came to 7 bases and at J to 2 bases, leaving 7 bases not matched to a gene. The CDR3 is 14 residues long. CDR1 and CDR2 (germline): DFQATT, SNEGSKA (reference sequence). The CDR3 reads CSGLREDTYNEQFF. The DNA read from the CDR3 is TGCAGTGGCCTGCGGGAGGATACCTACAATGAG.

This clone has just a few counts. The read ends 3 residues before the CDR3 terminus; that terminus is restored from the germline J gene. This chain uses TRBV2 with TRBJ2-5; 9 nucleotides agree with TRBD2. The J segment lost 4 bases and the V segment lost 1 base, leaving 7 bases of the junction unmatched. This CDR3 has 16 amino acids. CDR1 is SNHLY and CDR2 is FYNNEI in the germline V gene. The CDR3 region is CASSEVGSGRTETQYF. Incomplete CDR3 DNA: TGTGCCAGCAGTGAAGTAGGTAGCGGGAGAACAGAGACC. The entire variable domain, with the rest obtained from reference TRBV2 and TRBJ2-5, is as follows: EPEVTQTPSHQVTQMGQEVILRCVPISNHLYFYWYRQILGQKVEFLVSFYNNEISEKSEIFDDQFSVERPDGSNFTLKIRSTKLEDSAMYFCASSEVGSGRTETQYFGPGTRLLVL.

In this sample, this clone turned up many times. The CDR3 goes on 3 residues after the read ends, and that part is filled in from the germline J gene. The rearrangement links TRBV7-2 to TRBJ1-1; TRBD1 might be the D (5 bases). This CDR3 has 14 residues. CDR1 SGHTA and CDR2 FQGNSA come from the germline V gene. Deletions cut 5 bases from V and 5 bases from J, with 15 bases between. CDR3 DNA (partial): TGTGCCAGCAGCCCGGGGGACGGGAGGACTGAA. Its protein is CASSPGDGRTE. In full, the CDR3 reads CASSPGDGRTEAFF.

The sample holds many counts of this clone. The read ends 3 residues before the CDR3 terminus; that terminus is restored from the germline J gene. The chain is built from TRBV29-1 and TRBJ2-7, with 8 bases lining up with TRBD1. This CDR3 is 14 amino acids long. The germline V gene encodes CDR1 SQVTM and CDR2 ANQGSEA. With V trimmed by 4 bases and J by 5 bases, 10 bases remained unmatched. CDR3 DNA, as far as it was read: TGCAGCGTTGTGGCCGGACAGGGTCCTAACGAG. Amino acid sequence: CSVVAGQGPNE. The CDR3, in full, reads CSVVAGQGPNEQYF.

As to this clone: The CDR3 end lies 3 residues beyond the end of the read and is filled in from the germline J gene. V usage is TRBV7-2 and J usage is TRBJ2-1, with 7 nucleotides matching TRBD1. The CDR3 runs 15 residues. The V gene's germline CDR1 is SGHTA and CDR2 FQGNSA. The V segment lost 2 bases and the J segment 6 bases; nucleotides outside the gene matches: 7. Partial CDR3 DNA: TGTGCCAGCAGCTTATCAACCGGGACAGCCAATGAG. Translated, it gives CASSLSTGTANE. The full CDR3 reads CASSLSTGTANEQFF.

In this sample, this clone turned up a few times. The CDR3 goes on 3 residues after the read ends, and that part is filled in from the germline J gene. This chain uses TRBV7-3 with TRBJ1-1; D not certain. V was pared by 5 bases and J by 0 bases, with 19 bases between. The germline CDR1 and CDR2 sequences are SGHTA and FQGTGA. There are 17 residues in the CDR3. CDR3 bases read: TGTGCCAGCAGCCGAGGCGGTAGATCGAATATGAACACTGAA. Encoded protein: CASSRGGRSNMNTE. The CDR3 in full is CASSRGGRSNMNTEAFF.

This clone has a count of ten or more. With the read ending 3 residues before the CDR3 end, the germline J gene is used to fill in that end. The genes are TRBV7-2 and TRBJ1-3; the D gene is possibly TRBD1 (6 bases). This CDR3 is built from 14 residues. Germline-derived CDR1 and CDR2 are SGHTA and FQGNSA. The germline V and J ends were trimmed by 2 bases and 1 base, with 6 bases remaining between them. The CDR3: CASSLQGSGNTIYF. Partial CDR3 DNA: TGTGCCAGCAGCTTACAGGGGTCTGGAAACACC. Drawing the rest from reference TRBV7-2 and TRBJ1-3, the complete variable domain is GAGVSQSPSNKVTEKGKDVELRCDPISGHTALYWYRQSLGQGLEFLIYFQGNSAPDKSGLPSDRFSAERTGGSVSTLTIQRTQQEDSAVYLCASSLQGSGNTIYFGEGSWLTVV.

This clone was seen more than once but under ten times. The CDR3 sequence is CASSEVASGRAGSYEQYF. The sequenced part of the CDR3 DNA is TGTGCCAGCAGTGAAGTCGCTAGCGGGAGGGCCGGCTCCTACGAG. V usage is TRBV6-1 and J usage is TRBJ2-7, with 12 positions matching TRBD2. The read terminates 3 residues before the CDR3 end, so the remaining end is supplied by the germline J gene. This CDR3 spans 18 amino acids. The germline CDR1 and CDR2 sequences are MNHNS and SASEGT. Trimming at V came to 1 base and at J to 0 bases, leaving 7 bases not matched to a gene.

As for this clone: The read terminates 3 residues before the CDR3 end, so the remaining end is supplied by the germline J gene. V usage is TRBV20-1 and J usage is TRBJ2-1, with D uncertain. The CDR3 totals 14 residues. Germline CDR1 and CDR2: DFQATT and SNEGSKA (reference sequence). Trimming left V 7 bases short and J 2 bases short, with 15 bases between. CDR3 region: CSVLGVSPYNEQFF. The part of the CDR3 DNA that was read is TGCAGTGTCCTAGGCGTGAGCCCCTACAATGAG.

This clone has a count of ten or more. The read stops 3 residues short of the end of the CDR3; the missing end is completed from the germline J gene. This chain connects TRBV28 to TRBJ2-2, with D possibly being TRBD1 (6 bases). This CDR3 has 17 amino acids. The germline V gene has CDR1 MDHEN and CDR2 SYDVKM. Trimming took off 2 bases at V and 4 bases at J, with 17 bases between the two ends. CDR3 residues: CASSLIPPDSPTGELFF. The sequenced CDR3 bases are TGTGCCAGCAGTTTAATCCCTCCGGACAGCCCCACCGGGGAG.

This clone was found many times. The sequenced CDR3 bases are TGTGCCAGCACCCACAACAGGGATTTGAACATT. This codes for CASTHNRDLNI. The whole CDR3 is CASTHNRDLNIQYF. The V call is TRBV6-2 or TRBV6-3, the J call TRBJ2-4; a weak D match, TRBD1 (6 bases). Read data end 3 residues before the CDR3 end; the end is taken from the germline J gene. This CDR3 region has 14 residues. V lost 7 bases and J 7 bases, leaving 17 bases between the germline ends. CDR1 is MNHEY and CDR2 is SVGEGT in the germline V gene.

This clone was observed a handful of times. The read comes to an end 3 residues before the CDR3 does, leaving the germline J gene to fill in the end. V usage is TRBV7-2 and J usage is TRBJ2-1; 7 bases align to TRBD2. Per the germline V gene, CDR1 is SGHTA and CDR2 is FQGNSA. This CDR3 has 14 amino acids. V gave up 1 base and J gave up 9 bases; unmatched junction bases: 6. The CDR3 spells CASSLVPREGEQFF. The covered CDR3 bases are TGTGCCAGCAGCTTAGTCCCCAGGGAGGGTGAG.

This clone was observed a handful of times. The CDR3 DNA, read in part, is TGTGCCAGCAGCCCGGGACAGGGGATCGGCGAG. It yields the protein CASSPGQGIGE. In full, the CDR3 is CASSPGQGIGEQYF. The chain joins TRBV7-6 to TRBJ2-7, with 10 bases fitting TRBD1. Read data end 3 residues before the CDR3 end; the end is taken from the germline J gene. Trimming removed 5 bases from V and 6 bases from J; junction bases left unmatched: 7. The V gene's germline CDR1 is SGHVS and CDR2 FNYEAQ. The CDR3 contains 14 residues.

In its sample, this clone was seen a few times. The sequenced fragment ends 3 residues before the CDR3 boundary, so the rest is inferred from the germline J gene. The chain has TRBV20-1 and TRBJ2-7; D is unclear. Germline values: CDR1 DFQATT, CDR2 SNEGSKA (reference sequence). V lost 5 bases and J lost 1, with 9 bases in between. This CDR3 contains 12 residues. The sequenced CDR3 bases are TGCAGTGCTGAACTTAGATCCTACGAG. This sequence encodes CSAELRSYE. The whole CDR3 protein reads CSAELRSYEQYF.

This clone has at least ten counts. The read halts 3 residues ahead of the CDR3 end, with the missing end drawn from the germline J gene. The chain uses TRBV18 and TRBJ2-7; D might be TRBD2 (5 bases). The germline V gene encodes CDR1 KGHSH and CDR2 LQKENI. The V end lost 3 bases, the J end lost 0 bases, and 6 bases lay between the germline ends. This CDR3 has 13 amino acids. The CDR3 region is CASSPGVSYEQYF. Incomplete CDR3 DNA: TGTGCCAGCTCACCCGGGGTCTCCTACGAG.

This clone was seen repeatedly, ten times or more. This CDR3 is CASSLLTGTRYEQYF. The CDR3 bases that were read are TGTGCCAGTAGCCTATTAACCGGGACTAGATACGAG. This sequence joins TRBV19 and TRBJ2-7, with 8 positions matching TRBD2. The missing CDR3 end, 3 residues past where the read stops, is filled in from the germline J gene. CDR1 is LNHDA, CDR2 SQIVND, per germline (reference sequence). The CDR3 runs to 15 residues. Trimming at V came to 6 bases and at J to 4 bases, leaving 11 bases not matched to a gene.